This T cell receptor (beta chain) came from a study of blood T cells in healthy people across ages. With a J-beta primer mix and a sample-barcoded 5' primer, a second PCR ran about 7 to 12 cycles. TCRdb recomputed calls from the 5' RACE reads with MiXCR, one row per CDR3 protein. The table records roughly 1.9 million distinct CDR3 sequences, roughly 43% of them present only once. Study results and caveats: A roughly linear fall in TCR beta diversity per million T cells was seen with increasing age.

A remark on this clonotype: What it binds is not known. It may be a read error: a sequence one base away is much more abundant.

Each sample yielded at least 6 micrograms of PBMC total RNA. This CDR3 region has 16 residues. Germline values: CDR1 SGHTA, CDR2 FQGNSA. The J segment lost 4 bases and the V segment lost 4 bases, leaving 6 bases of the junction unmatched. The chain has TRBV7-2 and TRBJ2-3, with 12 bases aligning to TRBD2. The sample consisted of blood. The TCR originated in a human donor in good health. The CDR3 region is CASSCQLAGGSDTQYF. The CDR3 DNA follows: TGTGCCAGCAGCTGTCAACTAGCGGGGGGATCAGATACGCAGTATTTT.